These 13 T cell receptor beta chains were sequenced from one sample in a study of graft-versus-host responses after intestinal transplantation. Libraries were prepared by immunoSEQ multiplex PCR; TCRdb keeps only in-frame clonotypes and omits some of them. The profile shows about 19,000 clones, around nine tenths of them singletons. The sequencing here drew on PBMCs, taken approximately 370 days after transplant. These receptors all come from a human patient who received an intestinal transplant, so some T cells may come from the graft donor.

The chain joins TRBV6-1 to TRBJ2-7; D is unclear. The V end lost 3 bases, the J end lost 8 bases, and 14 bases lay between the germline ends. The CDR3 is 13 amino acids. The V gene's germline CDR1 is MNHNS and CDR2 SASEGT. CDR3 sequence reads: CASSDGPAWKQYF. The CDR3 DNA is TGTGCCAGCAGTGACGGGCCGGCCTGGAAGCAGTACTTC.

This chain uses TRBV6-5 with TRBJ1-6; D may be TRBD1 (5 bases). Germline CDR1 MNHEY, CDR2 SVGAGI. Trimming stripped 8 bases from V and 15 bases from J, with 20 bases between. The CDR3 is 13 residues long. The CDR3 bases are TGTGCCAGCGGACTAGGGACGGCAGTACACCTCCACTTT. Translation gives CASGLGTAVHLHF.

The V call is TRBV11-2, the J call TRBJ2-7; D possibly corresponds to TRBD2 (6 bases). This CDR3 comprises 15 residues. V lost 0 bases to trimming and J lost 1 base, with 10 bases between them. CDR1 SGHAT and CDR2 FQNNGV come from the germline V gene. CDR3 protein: CASSLEVSGSYEQYF. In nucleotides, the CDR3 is TGTGCCAGCAGCTTAGAGGTTAGCGGATCCTACGAGCAGTACTTC.

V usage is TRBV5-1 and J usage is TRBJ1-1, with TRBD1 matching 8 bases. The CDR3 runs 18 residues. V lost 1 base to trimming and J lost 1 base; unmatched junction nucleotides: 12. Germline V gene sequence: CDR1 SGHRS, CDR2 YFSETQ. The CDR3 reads CASSLNNGGRGPNTEAFF. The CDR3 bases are TGCGCCAGCAGCTTGAACAATGGGGGCAGGGGGCCGAACACTGAAGCTTTCTTT.

CDR3 DNA: TGTGCCAGCACTCCAACAGGGGGGTTGAACACCGGGGAGCTGTTTTTT. This translates into CASTPTGGLNTGELFF. The chain uses TRBV28 and TRBJ2-2; 8 nucleotides agree with TRBD1. The V and J ends lost 7 bases and 1 base, in that order; junction bases with no gene match: 8. This CDR3 is 16 amino acids long. CDR1 and CDR2 from the germline V gene are MDHEN and SYDVKM.

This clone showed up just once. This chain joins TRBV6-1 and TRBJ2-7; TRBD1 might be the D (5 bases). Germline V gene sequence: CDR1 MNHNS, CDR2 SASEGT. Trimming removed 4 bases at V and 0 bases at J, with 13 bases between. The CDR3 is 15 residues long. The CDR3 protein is CASSGKQESSYEQYF. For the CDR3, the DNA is TGTGCCAGCAGTGGTAAACAGGAGAGCTCCTACGAGCAGTACTTC.

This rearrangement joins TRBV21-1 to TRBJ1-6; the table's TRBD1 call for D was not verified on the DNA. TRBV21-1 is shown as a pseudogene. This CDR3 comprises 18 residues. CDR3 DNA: TGTGCCAGCACTACCCCGGGACAGGTTTTTTTGTATAATTCACCCCTCCACTTT. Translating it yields CASTTPGQVFLYNSPLHF.

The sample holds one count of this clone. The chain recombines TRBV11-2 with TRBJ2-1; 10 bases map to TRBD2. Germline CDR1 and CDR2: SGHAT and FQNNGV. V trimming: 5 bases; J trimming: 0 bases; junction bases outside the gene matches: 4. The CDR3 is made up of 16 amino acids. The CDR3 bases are TGTGCCAGCAGCAAGGGACTAGCGAGCTCCTACAATGAGCAGTTCTTC. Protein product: CASSKGLASSYNEQFF.

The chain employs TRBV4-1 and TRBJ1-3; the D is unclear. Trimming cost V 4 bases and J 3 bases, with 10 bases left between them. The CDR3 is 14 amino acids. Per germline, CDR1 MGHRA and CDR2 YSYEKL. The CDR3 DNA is TGCGCCAGCAGCCGCGCAGACGGTGGAAACACCATATATTTT. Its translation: CASSRADGGNTIYF.

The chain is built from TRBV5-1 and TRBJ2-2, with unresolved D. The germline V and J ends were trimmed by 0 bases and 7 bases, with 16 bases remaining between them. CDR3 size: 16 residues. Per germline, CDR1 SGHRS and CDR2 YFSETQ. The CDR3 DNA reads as TGCGCCAGCAGCTTGGCCGGAAACGCACTGAGCGGGGAGCTGTTTTTT. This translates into CASSLAGNALSGELFF.

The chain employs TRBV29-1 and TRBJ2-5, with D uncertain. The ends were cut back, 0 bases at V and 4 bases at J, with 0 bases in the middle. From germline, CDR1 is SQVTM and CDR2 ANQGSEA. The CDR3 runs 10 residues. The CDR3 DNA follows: TGCAGCGTTGAAGAAGAGACCCAGTACTTC. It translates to CSVEEETQYF.

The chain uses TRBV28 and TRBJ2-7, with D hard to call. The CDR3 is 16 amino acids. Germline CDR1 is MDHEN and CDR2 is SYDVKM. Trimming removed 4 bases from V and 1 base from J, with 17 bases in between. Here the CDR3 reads CASSCRLAAISYEQYF. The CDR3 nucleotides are TGTGCCAGCAGTTGCAGGCTTGCGGCGATTTCCTACGAGCAGTACTTC.

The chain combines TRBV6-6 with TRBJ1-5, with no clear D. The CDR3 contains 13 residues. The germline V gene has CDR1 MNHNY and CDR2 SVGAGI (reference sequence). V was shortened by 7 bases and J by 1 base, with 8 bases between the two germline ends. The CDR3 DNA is TGTGCCAGCATACACAGCAGCAATCAGCCCCAGCATTTT. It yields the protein CASIHSSNQPQHF.